These 19 T cell receptor beta chains share one sample of origin, sequenced in a study of blood T cells in healthy people across ages. A second PCR of roughly 7 to 11 cycles used a sample-barcoded 5' primer and a J-beta primer mix. MiXCR was run by TCRdb on the 5' RACE reads, yielding one entry per CDR3 protein. The sample carries fewer than 1,000,000 distinct CDR3 sequences, under 55% recorded once. Sequencing was performed on blood. The receptor source for this set is a man aged 60 to 75 in good health.

The CDR3 spells CASGQERPLAKNIQYF. The CDR3 nucleotides are TGTGCCAGTGGACAGGAGAGACCACTAGCCAAAAACATTCAGTACTTC. J is TRBJ2-4 and V is TRBV12-3 or TRBV12-4; 7 bases agree with TRBD1. The CDR3 is 16 amino acids. V was clipped by 9 bases and J by 0 bases; unmatched bases: 11.

The genes are TRBV20-1 and TRBJ2-3; tentative D call: TRBD1 (5 bases). The CDR3 totals 15 residues. Germline CDR1 and CDR2: DFQATT and SNEGSKA (reference sequence). Trimming shortened V by 1 base and J by 1 base, and 12 bases separated the two germline ends. This CDR3 is CSARGLQGGTDTQYF. In DNA form, the CDR3 reads TGCAGTGCTAGAGGGCTCCAAGGGGGCACAGATACGCAGTATTTT.

The chain combines TRBV4-3 with TRBJ2-2; D gene unclear. The length of the CDR3 is 14 residues. V was cut by 2 bases and J by 7 bases, with 11 bases left in between. CDR1 LGHNA and CDR2 YSLEER come from the germline V gene. This CDR3 reads CASSQRRGYGELFF. The CDR3 nucleotides read TGCGCCAGCAGCCAAAGACGTGGGTACGGGGAGCTGTTTTTT.

This clonotype was counted between two and nine times. The J gene is TRBJ2-1, the V gene TRBV7-8; no definite D call. The germline gives CDR1 SGHVS, CDR2 FQNEAQ. The CDR3 consists of 11 residues. The V and J ends lost 4 bases and 10 bases respectively, with 8 bases between them. The CDR3 here is CASSYTGEQFF. Here the CDR3 DNA reads TGTGCCAGCAGCTATACCGGAGAGCAGTTCTTC.

The chain uses TRBV5-1 and TRBJ2-1; D perhaps matches TRBD2 (7 bases). Germline V lookup: CDR1 SGHRS, CDR2 YFSETQ. The V end was cut by 7 bases, the J end by 4 bases, with 12 bases between. The CDR3 extends over 13 amino acids. In DNA form, the CDR3 reads TGCGCCAGCGGGACTACAGGGTACAATGAGCAGTTCTTC. It codes for CASGTTGYNEQFF.

This clonotype was detected only a few times. The chain has TRBV20-1 and TRBJ1-1, with 7 positions matching TRBD1. Germline trimming cut 6 bases from V and 6 bases from J; bases unmatched to any gene: 7. The germline V gene has CDR1 DFQATT and CDR2 SNEGSKA (reference sequence). This CDR3 has 12 amino acids. In DNA form, the CDR3 reads TGCAGTGCCCCAGGGGGTACGGCTGAAGCTTTCTTT. It translates to CSAPGGTAEAFF.

This clonotype was counted between two and nine times. Possible read error: a much larger clone is one base away. V gene TRBV2 combines with J gene TRBJ1-1; D is uncertain. Trimming removed 5 bases at V and 1 base at J, with 8 bases between. CDR1 SNHLY and CDR2 FYNNEI come from the germline V gene. The CDR3 sequence is 13 residues long. The DNA of the CDR3 is TGTGCCAGCAGTCGCGGGGAGAACACTGAAGCTTTCTTT. Protein product: CASSRGENTEAFF.

This chain joins TRBV12-3 or TRBV12-4 and TRBJ2-1; D is undetermined. Trimming left V 6 bases short and J 4 bases short, with 13 bases between. The CDR3 is 14 residues long. This CDR3 reads CASSGTQGYNEQFF. DNA for the CDR3: TGTGCCAGCAGCGGAACACAAGGGTACAATGAGCAGTTCTTC.

This clonotype was picked up many times. The chain has TRBV28 and TRBJ2-5; 7 nucleotides match TRBD1. The junction had 5 bases not matched to a gene; V was cut back by 6 bases and J by 4 bases. The germline CDR1 and CDR2 sequences are MDHEN and SYDVKM. This CDR3 is built from 13 residues. The CDR3 spells CASSSDRRETQYF. As DNA, the CDR3 is TGTGCCAGCAGCTCGGACAGGAGAGAGACCCAGTACTTC. The whole variable domain, filled in from reference TRBV28 and TRBJ2-5, reads DVKVTQSSRYLVKRTGEKVFLECVQDMDHENMFWYRQDPGLGLRLIYFSYDVKMKEKGDIPEGYSVSREKKERFSLILESASTNQTSMYLCASSSDRRETQYFGPGTRLLVL.

V is TRBV2 and J is TRBJ1-2, with TRBD1 as a possible D gene (5 bases). There are 14 residues in the CDR3. Germline lookup yields CDR1 SNHLY and CDR2 FYNNEI. V was shortened by 2 bases and J by 0 bases, with 7 bases between the two germline ends. CDR3 in amino acids: CASSETGANYGYTF. The CDR3 DNA reads TGTGCCAGCAGTGAAACGGGGGCTAACTATGGCTACACCTTC.

The rearrangement uses TRBV13 and TRBJ2-1; D gene unclear. V dropped 4 bases and J dropped 4 bases, with 14 bases sitting between them. Germline CDR1 and CDR2: PRHDT and FYEKMQ (reference sequence). The CDR3 runs to 15 residues. The CDR3 DNA reads as TGTGCCAGCAGCTATCGGGTGGACCTTTACAATGAGCAGTTCTTC. It yields the protein CASSYRVDLYNEQFF.

This clonotype was picked up a small number of times. The CDR3 reads CASSSREQETQYF. The CDR3 nucleotides are TGTGCCAGCAGCTCCAGGGAACAAGAGACCCAGTACTTC. This rearrangement joins TRBV7-6 to TRBJ2-5, with D tentatively TRBD1 (5 bases). This CDR3 is 13 amino acids long. CDR1 SGHVS and CDR2 FNYEAQ come from the germline V gene. The V end was cut by 4 bases, the J end by 2 bases, with 8 bases between. The full variable domain, rest sourced from reference TRBV7-6 and TRBJ2-5, is GAGVSQSPRYKVTKRGQDVALRCDPISGHVSLYWYRQALGQGPEFLTYFNYEAQQDKSGLPNDRFSAERPEGSISTLTIQRTEQRDSAMYRCASSSREQETQYFGPGTRLLVL.

The rearrangement links TRBV7-2 to TRBJ2-1; D perhaps matches TRBD2 (6 bases). The CDR3 covers 15 residues. V gave up 2 bases and J gave up 3 bases, with 11 bases separating them. In germline, CDR1 is SGHTA, CDR2 FQGNSA. CDR3 in DNA: TGTGCCAGCAGCTTACGGGGTAGCGGCTACAATGAGCAGTTCTTC. This translates into CASSLRGSGYNEQFF.

Only a few counts were recorded for this clonotype. The V gene is TRBV29-1, the J gene TRBJ2-1; D not certain. The CDR3 extends over 16 amino acids. Deletions cut 0 bases from V and 5 bases from J, with 17 bases between. CDR1 is SQVTM and CDR2 is ANQGSEA in the germline V gene. The chain's CDR3 is CSVEDLHEARHNEQFF. CDR3 nucleotide sequence: TGCAGCGTTGAAGATCTTCACGAGGCCCGGCACAATGAGCAGTTCTTC.

The sample holds one count of this clonotype. The chain links TRBV7-2 to TRBJ2-7, with TRBD2 as a possible D gene (7 bases). The V and J ends lost 3 bases and 2 bases respectively, with 14 bases between them. CDR1 and CDR2 (germline): SGHTA, FQGNSA. This CDR3 contains 15 residues. The CDR3 DNA follows: TGTGCCAGCAGCTTGGGGGGGGCAGCCACCTACGAGCAGTACTTC. This sequence encodes CASSLGGAATYEQYF.

Only a few counts were recorded for this clonotype. The chain carries TRBV6-1 and TRBJ1-5; TRBD1 matches 7 bases. Trimming removed 10 bases from V and 3 bases from J; junction bases left unmatched: 12. This CDR3 comprises 15 residues. Looked up from germline, CDR1 is MNHNS and CDR2 is SASEGT. The CDR3 sequence is CATENRDSTNQPQHF. The CDR3 coding sequence is TGTGCCACTGAGAACCGGGACAGCACCAATCAGCCCCAGCATTTT.

The V and J genes are TRBV7-2 and TRBJ2-7; D remains unclear. V gave up 1 base and J gave up 6 bases, with 7 bases separating them. The CDR3 is made up of 12 amino acids. Germline lookup yields CDR1 SGHTA and CDR2 FQGNSA. The DNA of the CDR3 is TGTGCCAGCAGCTTAGTTCCGTTCGAGCAGTACTTC. Translated, it gives CASSLVPFEQYF.

The chain is built from TRBV10-3 and TRBJ1-2, with D possibly TRBD1 on 6 matching bases. Deletions cut 4 bases from V and 4 bases from J, with 10 bases between. Germline V gene lookup returns CDR1 ENHRY and CDR2 SYGVKD. This CDR3 is built from 13 residues. This CDR3 is CAISGGGAYGYTF. The DNA for the CDR3 is TGTGCCATCAGTGGGGGGGGCGCCTATGGCTACACCTTC.

The rearrangement joins TRBV6-2 or TRBV6-3 to TRBJ1-6; a possible D gene is TRBD1 (5 bases). CDR1 and CDR2 (germline): MNHEY, SVGEGT. V lost 2 bases and J lost 8, with 7 bases in between. The CDR3 covers 13 residues. The CDR3 DNA sequence: TGTGCCAGCAGTTACCAGGGTGATTCACCCCTCCACTTT. Amino acid sequence: CASSYQGDSPLHF.